This T cell receptor (beta chain) was sequenced in a study of cytomegalovirus exposure and HLA in healthy donors. This CDR3 is built from 16 residues. V shed 2 bases, J shed 9 bases, and the junction held 10 bases outside the gene matches. The germline V gene encodes CDR1 MNHEY and CDR2 SVGAGI. This PCR relied on a set of 60 Vbeta primers and 13 Jbeta primers. The repertoire was sequenced with immunoSEQ multiplex PCR; TCRdb's copy has only in-frame clones and lacks some. The sample has 95,000 to 150,000 clones; 65% to 80% are singletons. Sequencing input: PBMCs. The receptor comes from a man aged 55 to 70 in good health and CMV-seropositive. This chain links TRBV6-5 with TRBJ2-7, with TRBD2 matching 13 bases. The CDR3 nucleotides are TGTGCCAGCAGTTACCAAGCCGGGACTAGCGGGACTCGGCAGTACTTC. Translating gives CASSYQAGTSGTRQYF.